These 27 T cell receptor beta chains came from one sample sequenced in a study of PD-L1 blockade in urothelial cancer. Libraries were prepared by immunoSEQ multiplex PCR; TCRdb keeps only in-frame clonotypes and omits some of them. The table includes about 39,000 clones, around 89% detected once. Here the sequenced sample was PBMCs, taken around atezolizumab (anti-PD-L1) treatment. The source is a man in his 60s with urothelial cancer.

This chain links TRBV2 with TRBJ2-5; 8 bases line up with TRBD2. V dropped 5 bases and J dropped 5; count of bases not matched to a gene: 13. This CDR3 has 16 residues. Per the germline V gene, CDR1 is SNHLY and CDR2 is FYNNEI. CDR3 nucleotide sequence: TGTGCCAGCAGTAAAAGGCCGGGACTAGGGTGGGAGACCCAGTACTTC. This sequence encodes CASSKRPGLGWETQYF.

This clone was counted a single time. V is TRBV4-2 and J is TRBJ1-2, with a possible D match to TRBD1 (6 bases). V was trimmed by 3 bases and J by 4 bases, leaving 9 bases between them. CDR1 LGHNA and CDR2 YNFKEQ come from the germline V gene. This CDR3 has 13 amino acids. The CDR3 DNA sequence: TGTGCCAGCAGCCAGGACAGAGTCTATGGCTACACCTTC. This sequence encodes CASSQDRVYGYTF.

The chain uses TRBV4-3 and TRBJ1-2; TRBD1 is a possible D gene (6 bases). The CDR3 contains 17 residues. The V gene lost 1 base and the J gene lost 6 bases, with 21 bases spanning the gap. Germline CDR1 reads LGHNA; CDR2 reads YSLEER. The CDR3 spells CASSQGHHREGGDGYTF. CDR3 nucleotide sequence: TGCGCCAGCAGCCAAGGCCACCACAGGGAAGGGGGAGATGGCTACACCTTC.

This clone has only one observation. This chain links TRBV11-2 with TRBJ1-2, with D maybe TRBD1 (6 bases). The V gene's germline CDR1 is SGHAT and CDR2 FQNNGV. V shed 4 bases and J shed 7 bases, with 16 bases lying between them. The length of the CDR3 is 14 residues. The CDR3 DNA sequence: TGTGCCAGCAGCTCGAACGCAGGGGTCGGTGGCTACACCTTC. The encoded protein is CASSSNAGVGGYTF.

V is TRBV7-9 and J is TRBJ1-3; D might be TRBD1 (5 bases). CDR1 is SEHNR and CDR2 is FQNEAQ in the germline V gene (reference sequence). Trimming removed 5 bases at V and 2 bases at J, with 13 bases between. CDR3 length: 15 residues. The CDR3 loop is CASSPAGGTGNTIYF. CDR3 nucleotides: TGTGCCAGCAGCCCTGCCGGGGGTACTGGAAACACCATATATTTT.

This clone was picked up one time. J is TRBJ1-5 and V is TRBV28; maybe TRBD1 (6 bases). Per the germline V gene, CDR1 is MDHEN and CDR2 is SYDVKM. CDR3 size: 19 residues. V lost 2 bases and J lost 0, with 20 bases in between. CDR3 nucleotides: TGTGCCAGCAGTTTAGGTTGGCAGGGGACCGTCGGTAGCAATCAGCCCCAGCATTTT. Protein sequence: CASSLGWQGTVGSNQPQHF.

The chain has TRBV19 and TRBJ1-2; D ambiguous. In germline, CDR1 is LNHDA, CDR2 SQIVND (reference sequence). The CDR3 loop spans 12 amino acids. Trimming cost V 7 bases and J 6 bases, with 12 bases left between them. The CDR3: CASTREKNGYTF. The CDR3 nucleotides read TGTGCCAGTACGAGGGAGAAGAATGGCTACACCTTC.

The chain employs TRBV19 and TRBJ1-1, with no clear D. Germline assignment: CDR1 LNHDA and CDR2 SQIVND (reference sequence). Trimming left V 1 base short and J 0 bases short, with 6 bases between. The CDR3 consists of 14 residues. Written as DNA, the CDR3 is TGTGCCAGTAGTATAGTAGACATGAACACTGAAGCTTTCTTT. Translating it yields CASSIVDMNTEAFF.

The genes are TRBV12-2 and TRBJ2-7; TRBD2, the D gene given by the table, was not confirmed from the DNA. TRBV12-2 is termed a pseudogene. The CDR3 consists of 16 residues. The CDR3 coding sequence is TGTGCAAGTCGCTTAGCGCGAGCGGGGGGGGCGGGCGAGCAGTACTTC. It encodes CASRLARAGGAGEQYF.

The gene calls are TRBV6-6 and TRBJ1-1; D may be TRBD1 (5 bases). This CDR3 is 14 amino acids long. Germline CDR1 MNHNY, CDR2 SVGAGI (reference sequence). V shed 0 bases and J shed 3 bases, with 8 bases lying between them. This CDR3 reads CASSYSGAHTEAFF. CDR3 in DNA: TGTGCCAGCAGTTACTCAGGGGCGCACACTGAAGCTTTCTTT.

The V and J genes are TRBV14 and TRBJ2-5, with 7 nucleotides matching TRBD2. The CDR3 length is 14 residues. Germline V gene sequence: CDR1 SGHDN, CDR2 FVKESK. V was pared by 2 bases and J by 5 bases, with 5 bases of the junction left unmatched. The CDR3, as DNA: TGTGCCAGCAGCCAACAGCGGGATACGGAGACCCAGTACTTC. Its protein product is CASSQQRDTETQYF.

The table lists this clone with a count of one. The chain is built from TRBV15 and TRBJ1-4; a possible D gene is TRBD1 (5 bases). Germline V gene data show CDR1 as LNHNV and CDR2 as YYDKDF (reference sequence). V lost 0 bases, J lost 8 bases, and 13 bases lay in between. The CDR3 runs 15 residues. The CDR3 spells CATSRDGAGPEKLFF. CDR3 in DNA: TGTGCCACCAGCAGAGATGGGGCAGGGCCCGAAAAACTGTTTTTT.

The J gene is TRBJ2-5, the V gene TRBV4-3; 10 bases map to TRBD2. The germline CDR1 and CDR2 sequences are LGHNA and YSLEER. The CDR3 consists of 18 residues. With V trimmed by 4 bases and J by 1 base, 12 bases remained unmatched. The chain's CDR3 is CASSPRTSGLASQETQYF. The DNA for the CDR3 is TGCGCCAGCAGCCCGAGGACTTCGGGACTAGCGAGCCAAGAGACCCAGTACTTC.

The chain uses TRBV6-5 and TRBJ1-4; D call uncertain. Trimming removed 0 bases at V and 8 bases at J, with 13 bases between. The CDR3 runs 15 residues. Germline assignment: CDR1 MNHEY and CDR2 SVGAGI. Written as DNA, the CDR3 is TGTGCCAGCAGTTACTCCCCCGCGGCGGGGGAAAAACTGTTTTTT. Translation gives CASSYSPAAGEKLFF.

V and J are TRBV18 and TRBJ1-4; the match to TRBD1 covers 7 bases. J gave up 2 bases and V 3 bases, and 0 bases lay outside the gene matches. Germline-derived CDR1 and CDR2 are KGHSH and LQKENI. This CDR3 has 14 residues. CDR3 residues: CASSPRGTNEKLFF. The CDR3 coding sequence is TGTGCCAGCTCACCCAGGGGGACTAATGAAAAACTGTTTTTT. The variable domain in full, with the rest retrieved from reference TRBV18 and TRBJ1-4, is NAGVMQNPRHLVRRRGQEARLRCSPMKGHSHVYWYRQLPEEGLKFMVYLQKENIIDESGMPKERFSAEFPKEGPSILRIQQVVRGDSAAYFCASSPRGTNEKLFFGSGTQLSVL.

The chain combines TRBV7-2 with TRBJ1-5; 7 nucleotides match TRBD1. CDR3 length equals 15 residues. CDR1 and CDR2 from the germline V gene are SGHTA and FQGNSA. With V trimmed by 1 base and J by 5 bases, 5 bases remained unmatched. The CDR3 protein is CASSLEWDSYQPQHF. As DNA, the CDR3 is TGTGCCAGCAGCTTAGAGTGGGACAGCTATCAGCCCCAGCATTTT.

This clone has more than one count but fewer than ten. The chain is built from TRBV27 and TRBJ1-2; D gene uncertain. The CDR3 is made up of 15 amino acids. Germline V gives CDR1 MNHEY, CDR2 SMNVEV (reference sequence). V gave up 5 bases and J gave up 0 bases, with 13 bases separating them. The CDR3 region has the DNA TGTGCCAGCAGTCCCTCCGGCGGAGCTAACTATGGCTACACCTTC. Its protein product is CASSPSGGANYGYTF.

A few counts support this clone. The chain carries TRBV28 and TRBJ1-5; 10 nucleotides match TRBD1. Looked up from germline, CDR1 is MDHEN and CDR2 is SYDVKM. The CDR3 runs 14 residues. The V gene end was trimmed by 7 bases and the J gene end by 5 bases; junction bases not matched to a gene: 5. The CDR3 DNA sequence: TGTGCCAGCACCCCGACAGGGGGCCATCAGCCCCAGCATTTT. Translated, it gives CASTPTGGHQPQHF.

This rearrangement joins TRBV9 to TRBJ2-3, with 7 bases fitting TRBD2. The CDR3 totals 16 residues. J lost 6 bases, V lost 1 base, and 11 bases had no gene match. Looked up from germline, CDR1 is SGDLS and CDR2 is YYNGEE. The CDR3 coding sequence is TGTGCCAGCAGCGTACAAGCGGGGAGGCGCGATGATACGCAGTATTTT. The encoded protein is CASSVQAGRRDDTQYF.

V and J are TRBV5-6 and TRBJ2-6; 7 positions agree with TRBD1. The CDR3 is 19 amino acids. Germline values: CDR1 SGHDT, CDR2 YYEEEE. V lost 2 bases to trimming and J lost 0 bases; unmatched junction nucleotides: 11. The chain's CDR3 is CASSFRPARGTSGANVLTF. The CDR3 coding sequence is TGTGCCAGCAGCTTTAGGCCGGCCAGGGGGACCTCTGGGGCCAACGTCCTGACTTTC. Complete variable domain (other parts from reference TRBV5-6 and TRBJ2-6): DAGVTQSPTHLIKTRGQQVTLRCSPKSGHDTVSWYQQALGQGPQFIFQYYEEEERQRGNFPDRFSGHQFPNYSSELNVNALLLGDSALYLCASSFRPARGTSGANVLTFGAGSRLTVL.

The chain combines TRBV6-5 with TRBJ2-7; perhaps TRBD1 as D (6 bases). Germline values: CDR1 MNHEY, CDR2 SVGAGI. The CDR3 contains 15 residues. With 7 bases removed from V and 3 bases from J, the gap between germline ends came to 19 bases. CDR3 coding DNA: TGTGCCAGCACTAAGGGAACAGGGATCGGCTACGAGCAGTACTTC. Translated, it gives CASTKGTGIGYEQYF.

This clone has a single count. The chain is built from TRBV19 and TRBJ2-5, with 10 bases lining up with TRBD1. Germline lookup yields CDR1 LNHDA and CDR2 SQIVND (reference sequence). CDR3 length equals 15 residues. The V and J ends lost 1 base and 2 bases, in that order; junction bases with no gene match: 1. The CDR3 nucleotides read TGTGCCAGTAGTATAGGGACAGGGGGTCAAGAGACCCAGTACTTC. Translating it yields CASSIGTGGQETQYF.

This sequence joins TRBV15 and TRBJ2-7; a weak D match, TRBD1 (5 bases). Germline CDR1 is LNHNV and CDR2 is YYDKDF (reference sequence). Trimming pared 0 bases from V and 2 bases from J, leaving 8 bases between. There are 14 residues in the CDR3. The chain's CDR3 is CATSRDQGPYEQYF. DNA for the CDR3: TGTGCCACCAGCAGAGATCAGGGTCCCTACGAGCAGTACTTC.

The chain links TRBV10-3 to TRBJ2-7, with D perhaps matching TRBD2 (7 bases). With 6 bases removed from V and 10 bases from J, the gap between germline ends came to 19 bases. The CDR3 totals 13 residues. Per germline, CDR1 ENHRY and CDR2 SYGVKD. The CDR3 spells CAISRGAGELQYF. CDR3 nucleotides: TGTGCCATCAGCCGGGGGGCCGGTGAACTCCAGTACTTC.

This clone was counted once. CDR3 nucleotide sequence: TGTGCCAGTAGTGACCGGGACAGGGGTTTCTATGGCTACACCTTC. Protein sequence: CASSDRDRGFYGYTF. This chain connects TRBV19 to TRBJ1-2; 10 bases are a match to TRBD1. Germline CDR1 reads LNHDA; CDR2 reads SQIVND (reference sequence). V gave up 5 bases and J gave up 4 bases; unmatched junction bases: 7. This CDR3 is built from 15 residues. The full variable domain, in which reference TRBV19 and TRBJ1-2 provide the parts outside the CDR3, is DGGITQSPKYLFRKEGQNVTLSCEQNLNHDAMYWYRQDPGQGLRLIYYSQIVNDFQKGDIAEGYSVSREKKESFPLTVTSAQKNPTAFYLCASSDRDRGFYGYTFGSGTRLTVV.

This clone came up once. CDR3 protein: CASSLWRQGDNEQFF. The CDR3 nucleotides read TGTGCCAGCAGCTTATGGCGACAGGGCGATAATGAGCAGTTCTTC. The V gene is TRBV7-9, the J gene TRBJ2-1; 7 bases agree with TRBD1. The V gene end was trimmed by 2 bases and the J gene end by 7 bases; junction bases not matched to a gene: 8. The CDR3 contains 15 residues. The V gene's germline CDR1 is SEHNR and CDR2 FQNEAQ (reference sequence). Full variable domain (missing parts from reference TRBV7-9 and TRBJ2-1): DTGVSQNPRHKITKRGQNVTFRCDPISEHNRLYWYRQTLGQGPEFLTYFQNEAQLEKSRLLSDRFSAERPKGSFSTLEIQRTEQGDSAMYLCASSLWRQGDNEQFFGPGTRLTVL.

This chain's CDR3 is CASSLDPAGGSYEQYF. The CDR3 nucleotides read TGTGCCAGCAGCTTAGACCCAGCGGGAGGGTCCTACGAGCAGTACTTC. The chain joins TRBV13 to TRBJ2-7; TRBD2 matches at 10 bases. This CDR3 spans 16 amino acids. Germline V gene sequence: CDR1 PRHDT, CDR2 FYEKMQ (reference sequence). J gave up 1 base and V 1 base, and 4 bases lay outside the gene matches.